This TCR beta chain is drawn from a study of shared clonotypes between healthy human individuals. Findings and caveats of the study: Despite large depth, rarefaction showed incomplete sorted-subset sequencing. The diversity represented, both genetic and in exposure history, was limited by few donors.

TCRdb's copy holds only in-frame clones and misses some; the assay was immunoSEQ multiplex PCR. The sample has millions of clones; 93% are singletons. Trimming took off 4 bases at V and 0 bases at J, with 15 bases between the two ends. CDR3 length equals 16 residues. Germline V gene lookup returns CDR1 SGDLS and CDR2 YYNGEE. Naivety among CD8 cells was defined by CD45RO negativity and positive CCR7 selection, thereby excluding terminally differentiated effector memory CD45RA+ cells. Comments on this clone: Its antigen is unknown.

Material for sequencing was naive CD8+ T cells from PBMCs. The genes are TRBV9 and TRBJ2-3, with D possibly matching TRBD1 (6 bases). The receptor's source is a young man in good health. Some clones in this sample may be carry-over from other donors' samples. CDR3 nucleotide sequence: TGTGCCAGCAGCATATATCAGGGGACGAGCACAGATACGCAGTATTTT. Translated: CASSIYQGTSTDTQYF.